This TCR beta chain is from a study of shared clonotypes between healthy human individuals. Study-wide background: Aged between 18 and 49, the donors were a couple of women and three men.

Trimming cost V 0 bases and J 2 bases; bases outside gene matches: 3. The V gene's germline CDR1 is SGDLS and CDR2 YYNGEE. The CDR3 totals 17 residues. Findings and caveats of the study: Non-shared clonotypes showed lower generation probabilities than clonotypes common to all four donors. Memory subsets generally showed smaller estimated richness than naive subsets did.

About this clone: Its antigen is still unknown.

Profiled with immunoSEQ multiplex PCR; TCRdb holds only in-frame clones, not every one. The sample shows some 2,000,000 clones, 90% to 97% of them seen only once. The sample was naive CD4+ T cells sorted from blood. Subset reported: CD45RA+ positively selected. V and J are TRBV9 and TRBJ2-1, with 12 bases fitting TRBD1. The receptor comes from a man aged 18 to 29 in good health. The DNA for the CDR3 is TGTGCCAGCAGCGTAGTCGGGACAGGGGGCCCCTACAATGAGCAGTTCTTC. It yields the protein CASSVVGTGGPYNEQFF.